This record concerns one TCR beta chain sequence. If patients had autoimmune disease history or systemic immunosuppression, they were excluded. This sample was taken from a study of OX40 agonist ivuxolimab in advanced cancers. Assay used: immunoSEQ multiplex PCR; TCRdb lists only in-frame clones, some missing. The data hold roughly 92,000 clones, with about 90% observed a single time. This sequence was found in an adult with an advanced solid tumor such as melanoma, head and neck, liver or kidney cancer. Sample: CD4+ or CD8+ T cells sorted from blood, taken in a trial of the OX40 agonist ivuxolimab.

The CDR3 DNA sequence: TGCGCCAGCAGCACTCGCGTCCAGGGAGAGACCCAGTACTTC. Protein sequence: CASSTRVQGETQYF. V usage is TRBV5-1 and J usage is TRBJ2-5; TRBD1 is a possible D gene (5 bases). V lost 4 bases and J lost 4, with 14 bases in between. The CDR3 covers 14 residues. Per the germline V gene, CDR1 is SGHRS and CDR2 is YFSETQ.